Below, 21 T cell receptor beta chains from the same sample are listed, as sequenced in a study of blood T cells in healthy people across ages. PCR was performed a second time for about 6 to 12 cycles using a sample-barcoded 5' primer and a J-beta primer mix. TCRdb reanalysed the 5' RACE reads using MiXCR and keeps one entry per CDR3 protein. The profile shows approximately 1.5 million distinct CDR3 sequences, approximately 32% of them singletons. Sequencing used blood. These receptors were obtained from a young woman in good health.

V gene TRBV4-1 combines with J gene TRBJ1-1, with 7 bases that match TRBD1. Trimming removed 0 bases from V and 9 bases from J; junction bases left unmatched: 7. Germline V CDR1 and CDR2: MGHRA, YSYEKL. The CDR3 runs 14 residues. The CDR3: CASSQDTQQGKAFF. Here the CDR3 DNA reads TGCGCCAGCAGCCAAGATACACAACAGGGGAAAGCTTTCTTT.

This clonotype was picked up a small number of times. V usage is TRBV9 and J usage is TRBJ2-1, with 10 bases matching TRBD2. J gave up 3 bases and V 3 bases, and 3 bases lay outside the gene matches. Germline assignment: CDR1 SGDLS and CDR2 YYNGEE. The CDR3 loop spans 15 amino acids. CDR3 DNA: TGTGCCAGCAGCGAGGGACTAGCGCACTACAATGAGCAGTTCTTC. Translating it yields CASSEGLAHYNEQFF.

The chain recombines TRBV20-1 with TRBJ2-1; 10 nucleotides line up with TRBD1. CDR1 and CDR2 from the germline V gene are DFQATT and SNEGSKA (reference sequence). The CDR3 consists of 15 residues. Trimming at V came to 3 bases and at J to 3 bases, leaving 5 bases not matched to a gene. CDR3 sequence (DNA): TGCAGTGCTAGTTATTGGACAGGGGGCTACAATGAGCAGTTCTTC. It encodes CSASYWTGGYNEQFF.

This clonotype has more than one count but fewer than ten. The CDR3, as DNA: TGTGCCACCAGTGATTTGACAGGGGGCATTTGGACCCAGTACTTC. This translates into CATSDLTGGIWTQYF. J is TRBJ2-5 and V is TRBV24-1, with 9 bases lining up with TRBD1. Trimming took 0 bases from V and 7 from J; bases not matched to a gene: 5. The CDR3 totals 15 residues. The V gene's germline CDR1 is KGHDR and CDR2 SFDVKD.

J is TRBJ2-7 and V is TRBV7-8, with 7 bases identical to TRBD1. The CDR3 runs 15 residues. J was trimmed by 6 bases and V by 4 bases; bases with no gene match: 12. Germline loops: CDR1 SGHVS, CDR2 FQNEAQ. The CDR3 DNA is TGTGCCAGCAGCTGGCTAGGACAGGAGTTGGTCGAGCAGTACTTC. It encodes CASSWLGQELVEQYF. The full variable domain, in which reference TRBV7-8 and TRBJ2-7 provide the parts outside the CDR3, is GAGVSQSPRYKVAKRGQDVALRCDPISGHVSLFWYQQALGQGPEFLTYFQNEAQLDKSGLPSDRFFAERPEGSVSTLKIQRTQQEDSAVYLCASSWLGQELVEQYFGPGTRLTVT.

In its sample, this clonotype was seen many times. Germline and junction disagree at one end, which may indicate a read error. The chain recombines TRBV5-1 with TRBJ2-7; D call uncertain. The CDR3 is made up of 13 amino acids. Germline assignment: CDR1 SGHRS and CDR2 YFSETQ. CDR3 sequence: CASSLERLYEQYF. The CDR3 nucleotides read TGTGCCAGCAGCTTAGAAAGGCTATACGAGCAGTACTTC.

The chain employs TRBV25-1 and TRBJ2-5, with unresolved D. There are 14 residues in the CDR3. Germline V lookup: CDR1 MGHDK, CDR2 SYGVNS. The V end lost 1 base, the J end lost 3 bases, and 9 bases lay between the germline ends. Here the CDR3 reads CASSEFESEETQYF. CDR3 DNA sequence: TGTGCCAGCAGTGAATTCGAATCAGAAGAGACCCAGTACTTC.

In this sample, this clonotype turned up a few times. The chain links TRBV6-2 or TRBV6-3 to TRBJ1-2, with 8 bases identical to TRBD1. Germline CDR1 is MNHEY and CDR2 is SVGEGT. The V gene end was trimmed by 5 bases and the J gene end by 5 bases; junction bases not matched to a gene: 7. The CDR3 consists of 14 residues. This CDR3 is CASSTDRALYGYTF. The CDR3 bases are TGTGCCAGCAGTACGGACAGGGCGTTATATGGCTACACCTTC.

The J gene is TRBJ2-5, the V gene TRBV2, with TRBD2 matching 7 bases. With V trimmed by 5 bases and J by 2 bases, 20 bases remained unmatched. The CDR3 is 19 residues long. Germline loops: CDR1 SNHLY, CDR2 FYNNEI. Here the CDR3 DNA reads TGTGCCAGCAGTAGATACGGTCCGCTAGCGGAGGACGCACAAGAGACCCAGTACTTC. Protein product: CASSRYGPLAEDAQETQYF.

This chain links TRBV5-1 with TRBJ2-7; D unclear. The V end was cut by 0 bases, the J end by 2 bases, with 9 bases between. The CDR3 length is 14 residues. Germline V gives CDR1 SGHRS, CDR2 YFSETQ. Here the CDR3 reads CASSLARNAYEQYF. DNA for the CDR3: TGCGCCAGCAGCTTGGCGAGGAATGCCTACGAGCAGTACTTC.

This clonotype has ten or more counts. The chain joins TRBV4-1 to TRBJ1-5; D gene ambiguous. V dropped 4 bases and J dropped 0 bases, with 7 bases sitting between them. The germline CDR1 and CDR2 sequences are MGHRA and YSYEKL. CDR3 length: 14 amino acids. CDR3 amino acids: CASSLDPSNQPQHF. In DNA form, the CDR3 reads TGCGCCAGCAGCCTCGACCCTAGCAATCAGCCCCAGCATTTT.

This clonotype appeared many times. The chain employs TRBV7-3 and TRBJ2-7, with D maybe TRBD1 (7 bases). Trimming removed 5 bases at V and 2 bases at J, with 22 bases between. This CDR3 is built from 17 residues. The germline CDR1 and CDR2 sequences are SGHTA and FQGTGA. CDR3 in amino acids: CASSLGGTASPPYEQYF. Written as DNA, the CDR3 is TGTGCCAGCAGCCTTGGCGGGACAGCTAGCCCTCCCTACGAGCAGTACTTC.

The chain employs TRBV20-1 and TRBJ2-3; TRBD2 matches 8 bases. Germline-derived CDR1 and CDR2 are DFQATT and SNEGSKA (reference sequence). CDR3 length: 15 amino acids. Germline trimming cut 5 bases from V and 0 bases from J; bases unmatched to any gene: 7. The CDR3 protein is CSAPKVAGSTDTQYF. The CDR3 DNA is TGCAGTGCTCCTAAGGTAGCGGGAAGCACAGATACGCAGTATTTT.

V is TRBV4-1 and J is TRBJ1-1; D is perhaps TRBD1 (5 bases). Trimming removed 6 bases at V and 3 bases at J, with 17 bases between. Germline values: CDR1 MGHRA, CDR2 YSYEKL. The CDR3 extends over 15 amino acids. In DNA, the CDR3 is TGCGCCAGCAGGCCAACTGCAGGGAGGTACACTGAAGCTTTCTTT. Its protein is CASRPTAGRYTEAFF.

This chain connects TRBV20-1 to TRBJ1-2, with 9 bases aligning to TRBD1. Unmatched junction bases numbered 6, after V lost 2 bases and J lost 5 bases. CDR3 size: 14 residues. Germline V gene sequence: CDR1 DFQATT, CDR2 SNEGSKA (reference sequence). CDR3 DNA: TGCAGTGCTAGAACGACGGGACAGGGTTATGGCTACACCTTC. The encoded protein is CSARTTGQGYGYTF.

Concerning this clonotype: An end of the junction differs from the germline gene, which may be a read error. CDR3 residues: CASSPRRHSYERYF. The CDR3 DNA follows: TGTGCCAGCAGTCCCCGGAGACATTCCTACGAGCGGTACTTC. The V gene is TRBV9, the J gene TRBJ2-7, with D unclear. Per the germline V gene, CDR1 is SGDLS and CDR2 is YYNGEE. The CDR3 has 14 residues.

This clonotype came up a few times. V and J are TRBV7-9 and TRBJ2-1, with D unresolved. The CDR3 covers 13 residues. Germline V lookup: CDR1 SEHNR, CDR2 FQNEAQ (reference sequence). V was pared by 6 bases and J by 4 bases, with 10 bases between. CDR3 sequence reads: CASSRDWYNEQFF. The CDR3, as DNA: TGTGCCAGCAGTCGCGACTGGTACAATGAGCAGTTCTTC. The full variable domain, with the rest looked up from reference TRBV7-9 and TRBJ2-1, is DTGVSQNPRHKITKRGQNVTFRCDPISEHNRLYWYRQTLGQGPEFLTYFQNEAQLEKSRLLSDRFSAERPKGSFSTLEIQRTEQGDSAMYLCASSRDWYNEQFFGPGTRLTVL.

This clonotype was seen a handful of times. The V gene is TRBV6-4, the J gene TRBJ1-5; possible D gene TRBD1, 6 bases. Between the trimmed V and J ends, which lost 4 bases and 4 bases, there was a span of 14 bases. From germline, CDR1 is MRHNA and CDR2 SNTAGT. The CDR3 consists of 15 residues. The CDR3 DNA sequence: TGTGCCAGCAGTGTGGGGGCCGAGGGAAATCAGCCCCAGCATTTT. Its translation: CASSVGAEGNQPQHF.

The gene calls are TRBV7-2 and TRBJ2-5; D possibly matches TRBD1 or TRBD2 (5 bases each). V lost 5 bases to trimming and J lost 4 bases, with 14 bases between them. Germline V gene sequence: CDR1 SGHTA, CDR2 FQGNSA. The CDR3 totals 14 residues. The DNA of the CDR3 is TGTGCCAGCAGCGTCGCCGGGACCAGAGAGACCCAGTACTTC. This gives the protein CASSVAGTRETQYF.

This clonotype was observed a few times. The genes are TRBV30 and TRBJ2-4; D remains unclear. Per the germline V gene, CDR1 is GTSNPN and CDR2 is SVGIG (reference sequence). This CDR3 contains 14 residues. The germline V and J ends were trimmed by 4 bases and 1 base, with 11 bases remaining between them. This chain's CDR3 is CAWNAGAAKNIQYF. DNA of the CDR3: TGTGCCTGGAACGCCGGAGCGGCCAAAAACATTCAGTACTTC.

This clonotype was counted ten times or more. V gene TRBV7-6 combines with J gene TRBJ2-5, with a tentative D call TRBD2 (5 bases). The CDR3 is 16 amino acids. Germline values: CDR1 SGHVS, CDR2 FNYEAQ. Trimming shortened V by 5 bases and J by 2 bases, and 18 bases separated the two germline ends. The CDR3 protein is CASSPPIYTSQETQYF. DNA for the CDR3: TGTGCCAGCAGCCCACCCATATACACTAGTCAAGAGACCCAGTACTTC.